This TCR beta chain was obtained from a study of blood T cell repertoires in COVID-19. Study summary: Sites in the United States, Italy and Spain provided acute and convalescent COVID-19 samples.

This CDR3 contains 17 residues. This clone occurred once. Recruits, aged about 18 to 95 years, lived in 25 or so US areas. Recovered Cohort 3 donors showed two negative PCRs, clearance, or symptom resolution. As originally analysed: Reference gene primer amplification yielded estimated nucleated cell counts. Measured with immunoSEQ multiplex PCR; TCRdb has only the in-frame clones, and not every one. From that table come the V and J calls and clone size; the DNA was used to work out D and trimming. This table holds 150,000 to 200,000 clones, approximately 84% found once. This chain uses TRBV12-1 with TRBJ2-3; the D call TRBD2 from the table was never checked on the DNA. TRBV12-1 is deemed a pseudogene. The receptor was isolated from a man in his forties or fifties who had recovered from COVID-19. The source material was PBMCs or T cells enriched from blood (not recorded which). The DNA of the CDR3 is TGTGCCAGCAGCCCTGCCCGGCTAGCGGGGGGGGCAGATACGCAGTATTTT. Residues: CASSPARLAGGADTQYF.